This T cell receptor beta chain was sequenced in a study of monozygotic twins with inflammatory bowel disease. In the case of this clonotype: Antigen: not known.

The germline V gene has CDR1 SGHTA and CDR2 FQGTGA. This CDR3 has 15 residues. TCRdb reprocessed the 5' RACE reads and stores each CDR3 protein as one record, lacking DNA. The sample totals over 120,000 distinct CDR3 sequences. Study results and caveats: Some repertoire variability may stem from patients' differing immunosuppressive treatments. Discordant twins showed the same repertoire similarity as concordant twins, possibly from limited power. Researchers report that IBD patients shared fewer clonotypes with others than healthy twins, especially amid disease activity. Among IBD patients, TCRbeta diversity (inverse Simpson) was lower than in healthy co-twins.

Sequenced sample: blood. The V and J genes are TRBV7-3 and TRBJ2-1. The origin of this receptor is a human donor with ulcerative colitis or Crohn's disease, or a healthy co-twin of an affected twin (not recorded which). This chain's CDR3 is CASSLRGTTYNEQFF. Complete variable domain (other parts from reference TRBV7-3 and TRBJ2-1): GAGVSQTPSNKVTEKGKYVELRCDPISGHTALYWYRQSLGQGPEFLIYFQGTGAADDSGLPNDRFFAVRPEGSVSTLKIQRTERGDSAVYLCASSLRGTTYNEQFFGPGTRLTVL.